The next 32 T cell receptor beta chains were all read from a single sample in a study of a mutant IDH1 vaccine in newly diagnosed glioma. Their specific antigens are unknown. Using immunoSEQ multiplex PCR, the repertoire was profiled, and TCRdb retains in-frame clones only, with some absent. The table shows tens of thousands of clones, with under 85% occurring only once. Time point: week 5, during vaccination. Topical imiquimod was applied with each vaccine dose, which held 300 ug of mutant IDH1 20-mer peptide. Sequencing used PBMCs, obtained from a glioma patient whose treatment included an IDH1 peptide vaccine. These receptors came from a man aged 40-50 years with glioma. Some clones in this sample may be carry-over from other donors' samples.

V gene TRBV6-1 combines with J gene TRBJ1-6, with D hard to call. The CDR3 has 16 amino acids. Per the germline V gene, CDR1 is MNHNS and CDR2 is SASEGT. V shed 3 bases and J shed 3 bases, with 12 bases lying between them. The CDR3 nucleotides are TGTGCCAGCAGTGAGATGGGTCTGATCTATAATTCACCCCTCCACTTT. This gives the protein CASSEMGLIYNSPLHF.

The V and J genes are TRBV19 and TRBJ1-1; D is ambiguous. The germline CDR1 and CDR2 sequences are LNHDA and SQIVND (reference sequence). The V and J ends lost 0 bases and 6 bases respectively, with 17 bases between them. This CDR3 spans 16 amino acids. CDR3 coding DNA: TGTGCCAGTAGTATAGAAGGACTCGATCTCGGGGCTGAAGCTTTCTTT. Translated: CASSIEGLDLGAEAFF.

The J gene is TRBJ2-5, the V gene TRBV7-3; weak D call: TRBD1 (8 bases). The CDR3 has 14 amino acids. V lost 4 bases and J lost 5, with 14 bases in between. Germline-derived CDR1 and CDR2 are SGHTA and FQGTGA. The CDR3 region has the DNA TGTGCCAGCAGCTCCGACAGGGGAGGGGAGACCCAGTACTTC. Its protein is CASSSDRGGETQYF.

The genes are TRBV5-1 and TRBJ2-5, with 10 positions matching TRBD1. Per the germline V gene, CDR1 is SGHRS and CDR2 is YFSETQ. This CDR3 is 16 amino acids long. The V segment lost 3 bases and the J segment 5 bases; nucleotides outside the gene matches: 10. CDR3 protein: CASSSFLGQGDETQYF. CDR3 in DNA: TGCGCCAGCAGCTCGTTTCTTGGACAGGGGGATGAGACCCAGTACTTC.

V is TRBV27 and J is TRBJ1-1, with D maybe TRBD1 (5 bases). V lost 9 bases and J 6 bases, leaving 14 bases between the germline ends. The CDR3 runs 12 residues. The germline V gene has CDR1 MNHEY and CDR2 SMNVEV (reference sequence). The CDR3 region is CASTNRGSEAFF. The CDR3 DNA is TGTGCCAGTACCAACCGGGGGTCTGAAGCTTTCTTT.

V is TRBV2 and J is TRBJ2-1; no firm D call. V was pared by 1 base and J by 1 base, with 14 bases between. The CDR3 runs 17 residues. The germline gives CDR1 SNHLY, CDR2 FYNNEI. This CDR3 is CASSEEGRGVSYNEQFF. CDR3 DNA sequence: TGTGCCAGCAGTGAAGAAGGACGTGGGGTATCCTACAATGAGCAGTTCTTC.

The genes are TRBV6-1 and TRBJ2-7; D is undetermined. This CDR3 is built from 11 residues. V lost 2 bases, J lost 5 bases, and 4 bases lay in between. Germline loops: CDR1 MNHNS, CDR2 SASEGT. CDR3 nucleotides: TGTGCCAGCAGTGAATACCACGAGCAGTACTTC. This encodes CASSEYHEQYF.

V usage is TRBV10-3 and J usage is TRBJ2-1; 7 nucleotides line up with TRBD2. The germline gives CDR1 ENHRY, CDR2 SYGVKD. The CDR3 runs to 13 residues. Trimming removed 6 bases from V and 5 bases from J; junction bases left unmatched: 4. The CDR3 reads CAIRRLADNEQFF. The CDR3 DNA sequence: TGTGCCATCAGGAGACTAGCAGACAATGAGCAGTTCTTC.

The CDR3 loop is CASSLVGGQETQYF. In DNA, the CDR3 is TGTGCCAGCAGCTTAGTTGGGGGCCAAGAGACCCAGTACTTC. This sequence joins TRBV7-8 and TRBJ2-5; either TRBD1 or TRBD2 may supply D (5 bases each). The length of the CDR3 is 14 residues. The V end was cut by 1 base, the J end by 1 base, with 7 bases between. CDR1 and CDR2 (germline): SGHVS, FQNEAQ.

V gene TRBV30 combines with J gene TRBJ1-4; possibly TRBD1 for D (6 bases). The CDR3 extends over 14 amino acids. With 0 bases removed from V and 6 bases from J, the gap between germline ends came to 11 bases. CDR1 GTSNPN and CDR2 SVGIG come from the germline V gene (reference sequence). The CDR3 loop is CAWSVQGDHEKLFF. The CDR3 DNA reads as TGTGCCTGGAGTGTACAGGGTGACCATGAAAAACTGTTTTTT.

The chain links TRBV6-6 to TRBJ1-5; 11 nucleotides align to TRBD1. Germline CDR1 is MNHNY and CDR2 is SVGAGI (reference sequence). CDR3 length equals 16 residues. V was pared by 2 bases and J by 11 bases, with 11 bases of the junction left unmatched. The CDR3 DNA sequence: TGTGCCAGCAGTTACCCGGGACAGGGGGTCTCCGGAGCCCAGCATTTT. Residues: CASSYPGQGVSGAQHF.

The chain has TRBV6-6 and TRBJ1-4; D remains unclear. CDR3 size: 15 residues. The V and J ends lost 6 bases and 7 bases respectively, with 18 bases between them. Per the germline V gene, CDR1 is MNHNY and CDR2 is SVGAGI (reference sequence). DNA for the CDR3: TGTGCCAGCAGCCCGGAGCGGATTGGTCGTGAAAAACTGTTTTTT. It encodes CASSPERIGREKLFF.

This clone was seen once. The chain is built from TRBV7-2 and TRBJ2-3; TRBD1 aligns across 9 bases. V shed 1 base and J 3 bases; nucleotides not matched to a gene: 5. CDR1 and CDR2 from the germline V gene are SGHTA and FQGNSA. This CDR3 region has 16 residues. CDR3 sequence: CASSLGRTGETDTQYF. As DNA, the CDR3 is TGTGCCAGCAGCTTAGGTCGGACAGGGGAGACAGATACGCAGTATTTT.

This clone ranks as medium-sized. This chain joins TRBV7-8 and TRBJ1-6, with 8 nucleotides matching TRBD1. This CDR3 region has 15 residues. V was pared by 5 bases and J by 7 bases, with 7 bases of the junction left unmatched. The germline V gene has CDR1 SGHVS and CDR2 FQNEAQ. The CDR3 sequence is CASSPGQAENSPLHF. CDR3 in DNA: TGTGCCAGCAGCCCGGGACAGGCGGAGAATTCACCCCTCCACTTT. Full variable domain (rest looked up from reference TRBV7-8 and TRBJ1-6): GAGVSQSPRYKVAKRGQDVALRCDPISGHVSLFWYQQALGQGPEFLTYFQNEAQLDKSGLPSDRFFAERPEGSVSTLKIQRTQQEDSAVYLCASSPGQAENSPLHFGNGTRLTVT.

This clone was seen only a few times. V gene TRBV9 combines with J gene TRBJ1-1; D perhaps matches TRBD1 (6 bases). Per germline, CDR1 SGDLS and CDR2 YYNGEE. Trimming removed 3 bases at V and 3 bases at J, with 9 bases between. The CDR3 length is 13 residues. The CDR3 region is CASSETGYTEAFF. The CDR3 nucleotides read TGTGCCAGCAGCGAAACAGGGTACACTGAAGCTTTCTTT.

The genes are TRBV18 and TRBJ2-5, with D perhaps being TRBD1 or TRBD2 (5 bases each). The V end lost 0 bases, the J end lost 4 bases, and 15 bases lay between the germline ends. The germline CDR1 and CDR2 sequences are KGHSH and LQKENI. This CDR3 has 16 residues. CDR3 region: CASSPPSDPRGETQYF. The CDR3 nucleotides read TGTGCCAGCTCACCACCTTCCGACCCGAGGGGAGAGACCCAGTACTTC.

DNA for the CDR3: TGTGCCATGGCGAGGGAACAAGAGACCCAGTACTTC. Amino acids: CAMAREQETQYF. The genes are TRBV10-3 and TRBJ2-5; TRBD2 is a possible D gene (5 bases). CDR1 is ENHRY and CDR2 is SYGVKD in the germline V gene. Trimming removed 9 bases at V and 2 bases at J, with 10 bases between. The CDR3 is made up of 12 amino acids.

The chain links TRBV7-7 to TRBJ2-7, with TRBD2 matching over 11 bases. Unmatched junction bases numbered 5, after V lost 5 bases and J lost 2 bases. This CDR3 region has 15 residues. Germline CDR1 is SSHAT and CDR2 is FNYEAQ (reference sequence). This chain's CDR3 is CASSPTSGATYEQYF. As DNA, the CDR3 is TGTGCCAGCAGCCCGACTAGCGGGGCGACCTACGAGCAGTACTTC.

This chain links TRBV25-1 with TRBJ2-1; tentatively, D is TRBD2 (5 bases). Trimming took off 2 bases at V and 5 bases at J, with 13 bases between the two ends. CDR1 is MGHDK and CDR2 is SYGVNS in the germline V gene. The CDR3 is 15 residues long. The CDR3 DNA reads as TGTGCCAGCAGTGAAACGAGCGACTATAACAATGAGCAGTTCTTC. Translated: CASSETSDYNNEQFF.

The chain uses TRBV4-1 and TRBJ2-7; D is possibly TRBD1 (5 bases). The CDR3 totals 17 residues. V dropped 3 bases and J dropped 7 bases, with 25 bases sitting between them. CDR1 and CDR2 (germline): MGHRA, YSYEKL. CDR3 sequence: CASSHSFDSPLSGEQYF. CDR3 DNA: TGCGCCAGCAGCCACTCCTTTGACAGTCCCCTAAGTGGGGAGCAGTACTTC.

This clone has more than one count but fewer than ten. V is TRBV14 and J is TRBJ1-1; 11 bases align to TRBD1. The V segment lost 4 bases and the J segment 0 bases; nucleotides outside the gene matches: 7. CDR1 is SGHDN, CDR2 FVKESK, per germline. This CDR3 is 17 amino acids long. The CDR3 bases are TGTGCCAGCAGCCGGACAGGGGGCGCGAGACTGAACACTGAAGCTTTCTTT. Translating it yields CASSRTGGARLNTEAFF. Using reference TRBV14 and TRBJ1-1 for the parts outside the CDR3, the full variable domain is EAGVTQFPSHSVIEKGQTVTLRCDPISGHDNLYWYRRVMGKEIKFLLHFVKESKQDESGMPNNRFLAERTGGTYSTLKVQPAELEDSGVYFCASSRTGGARLNTEAFFGQGTRLTVV.

This chain joins TRBV7-6 and TRBJ1-1; unclear D gene. Germline V gene lookup returns CDR1 SGHVS and CDR2 FNYEAQ. The length of the CDR3 is 14 residues. Deletions cut 1 base from V and 5 bases from J, with 11 bases between. In DNA, the CDR3 is TGTGCCAGCAGCTTAGGGCCAGCGGGGACTGAAGCTTTCTTT. Protein product: CASSLGPAGTEAFF.

J is TRBJ2-3 and V is TRBV6-1, with D unclear. Looked up from germline, CDR1 is MNHNS and CDR2 is SASEGT. The CDR3 covers 15 residues. The V end lost 1 base, the J end lost 0 bases, and 8 bases lay between the germline ends. Written as DNA, the CDR3 is TGTGCCAGCAGTGAAGGAGTGGGAAGCACAGATACGCAGTATTTT. It is translated as CASSEGVGSTDTQYF.

This chain connects TRBV6-4 to TRBJ1-2; a possible D gene is TRBD1 (6 bases). The CDR3 runs 17 residues. V was trimmed by 3 bases and J by 4 bases, leaving 21 bases between them. The germline V gene has CDR1 MRHNA and CDR2 SNTAGT. The CDR3 nucleotides are TGTGCCAGCAGTGAGTCGGATCTGGGGGGCCCAGGCTATGGCTACACCTTC. It is translated as CASSESDLGGPGYGYTF.

The J gene is TRBJ1-1, the V gene TRBV5-1; D perhaps matches TRBD1 (5 bases). V lost 0 bases, J lost 8 bases, and 8 bases lay in between. Looked up from germline, CDR1 is SGHRS and CDR2 is YFSETQ. There are 12 residues in the CDR3. CDR3 coding DNA: TGCGCCAGCAGCTTGGGGGACGGAGAAGCTTTCTTT. Its translation is CASSLGDGEAFF.

The V call is TRBV6-5, the J call TRBJ1-1, with D perhaps matching TRBD1 (5 bases). Per the germline V gene, CDR1 is MNHEY and CDR2 is SVGAGI. This CDR3 has 14 amino acids. With 0 bases removed from V and 5 bases from J, the gap between germline ends came to 10 bases. CDR3 region: CASSYSQEGTEAFF. CDR3 coding DNA: TGTGCCAGCAGTTACTCGCAGGAGGGGACTGAAGCTTTCTTT.

V and J are TRBV11-3 and TRBJ2-7, with D perhaps given as TRBD1 or TRBD2 (5 bases each). The CDR3 consists of 14 residues. Trimming removed 1 base at V and 6 bases at J, with 13 bases between. From germline, CDR1 is SGHNT and CDR2 YENEEA. The CDR3, as DNA: TGTGCCAGCAGCTTAGGGTCTGTAGGGACCGAGCAGTACTTC. Its translation is CASSLGSVGTEQYF.

This clone was seen just once. The gene calls are TRBV5-6 and TRBJ2-3; 7 bases align to TRBD2. CDR3 length equals 13 residues. J gave up 4 bases and V 1 base, and 0 bases lay outside the gene matches. Germline CDR1 reads SGHDT; CDR2 reads YYEEEE. The CDR3 DNA is TGTGCCAGCAGCTTGCGGGAGGCAGATACGCAGTATTTT. This codes for CASSLREADTQYF.

The chain links TRBV28 to TRBJ1-1; D not resolved. Trimming cost V 2 bases and J 11 bases, with 12 bases left between them. Germline CDR1 MDHEN, CDR2 SYDVKM. The CDR3 is made up of 12 amino acids. The DNA of the CDR3 is TGTGCCAGCAGTTTAGGGCTGGGAGTGGCTTTCTTT. Translation gives CASSLGLGVAFF.

The chain combines TRBV5-1 with TRBJ2-3, with D maybe TRBD2 (7 bases). Germline CDR1 is SGHRS and CDR2 is YFSETQ. V was pared by 2 bases and J by 4 bases, with 20 bases between. The CDR3 has 17 amino acids. DNA for the CDR3: TGCGCCAGCAGCTTCCGGCCGGGGGGCGGGATGGCAGATACGCAGTATTTT. Translating it yields CASSFRPGGGMADTQYF. Full variable domain (rest looked up from reference TRBV5-1 and TRBJ2-3): KAGVTQTPRYLIKTRGQQVTLSCSPISGHRSVSWYQQTPGQGLQFLFEYFSETQRNKGNFPGRFSGRQFSNSRSEMNVSTLELGDSALYLCASSFRPGGGMADTQYFGPGTRLTVL.

The gene calls are TRBV10-3 and TRBJ2-7, with D possibly matching TRBD1 (6 bases). V lost 4 bases and J 7 bases, leaving 14 bases between the germline ends. This CDR3 is 13 amino acids long. The germline V gene encodes CDR1 ENHRY and CDR2 SYGVKD. Here the CDR3 DNA reads TGTGCCATCAGTGGGCCGGACAGAGGGGAGCAGTACTTC. This translates into CAISGPDRGEQYF.

V usage is TRBV6-5 and J usage is TRBJ2-3, with 7 bases aligning to TRBD2. V was clipped by 6 bases and J by 3 bases; unmatched bases: 6. CDR1 MNHEY and CDR2 SVGAGI come from the germline V gene. The CDR3 spans 14 residues. CDR3 protein: CASRGGVPTDTQYF. The CDR3 DNA reads as TGTGCCAGCAGGGGGGGGGTCCCTACAGATACGCAGTATTTT.